Listed below are T cell receptor beta chains from one sample, sequenced in a study of blood T cell repertoires in COVID-19. Some clones are missing from TCRdb's copy, which holds only in-frame ones; the method was immunoSEQ multiplex PCR. The table shows tens of thousands of clones, with around 84% occurring only once. The sample taken for sequencing was peripheral blood. These TCRs come from a man aged 50-59 years with acute or convalescent COVID-19. Both conserved end residues are part of each CDR3. The D gene is left open where the match is weak. Part of the rows lack a size; the others show once, few, many or a class for expanded clones.

cdr3_length	j_call	d_call	v_call	clone_size	cdr3_aa	cdr3_nt
14	TRBJ1-5	NA	TRBV3-1/TRBV3-2	NA	CASSQGRGNQPQHF	TGTGCCAGCAGCCAAGGGCGGGGCAATCAGCCCCAGCATTTT
17	TRBJ2-1	TRBD2	TRBV7-8	NA	CASSILPGLAGDNEQFF	TGTGCCAGCAGCATCCTCCCGGGACTAGCGGGGGACAATGAGCAGTTCTTC
15	TRBJ2-1	TRBD2	TRBV7-3	NA	CASSLRAGDVNEQFF	TGTGCCAGCAGCTTAAGAGCGGGAGATGTAAATGAGCAGTTCTTC
20	TRBJ1-2	NA	TRBV27	NA	CASSLRSPSWGGRGLKGYTF	TGTGCCAGCAGTTTAAGATCACCCTCGTGGGGTGGCAGGGGCCTTAAGGGCTACACCTTC
15	TRBJ2-2	TRBD1	TRBV18	NA	CASSQTGSNTGELFF	TGTGCCAGCTCACAGACAGGGTCAAACACCGGGGAGCTGTTTTTT
15	TRBJ2-7	NA	TRBV24-1	NA	CATSVIGQSTYEQYF	TGTGCCACCTCTGTTATTGGACAGTCCACCTACGAGCAGTACTTC
18	TRBJ2-1	TRBD2	TRBV24-1	NA	CATSDLGTSGNSYNEQFF	TGTGCCACCAGTGATTTGGGGACTAGCGGGAACTCCTACAATGAGCAGTTCTTC
12	TRBJ1-2	NA	TRBV5-1	once	CASSLEGVGYTF	TGCGCCAGCAGCTTGGAAGGGGTTGGCTACACCTTC
15	TRBJ2-3	NA	TRBV19	NA	CASSIPVPGTDTQYF	TGTGCCAGTAGTATCCCTGTCCCTGGCACAGATACGCAGTATTTT
15	TRBJ1-1	NA	TRBV11-3	NA	CASSLEVRGSTEAFF	TGTGCCAGCAGCTTAGAAGTGAGAGGGAGCACTGAAGCTTTCTTT
17	TRBJ1-1	NA	TRBV10-3	NA	CAISEFVNRDAATEAFF	TGTGCCATCAGTGAGTTCGTAAACAGGGATGCCGCCACTGAAGCTTTCTTT
14	TRBJ1-1	NA	TRBV6-5	NA	CASSYSSATTEAFF	TGTGCCAGCAGTTACTCGAGCGCTACCACTGAAGCTTTCTTT
15	TRBJ1-6	NA	TRBV21-1	NA	CASRGFHREGSPLHF	TGTGCCAGCAGAGGCTTTCACAGGGAGGGTTCACCCCTCCACTTT
12	TRBJ1-5	NA	TRBV6-1	few	CASSDDYGPQHF	TGTGCCAGCAGTGATGATTACGGGCCCCAGCATTTT
15	TRBJ1-3	TRBD1	TRBV5-1	NA	CASSSRTGSGNTIYF	TGCGCCAGCAGCTCACGGACAGGGTCTGGAAACACCATATATTTT
15	TRBJ2-7	TRBD2	TRBV28	once	CASSLSASGTYEQYF	TGTGCCAGCAGTTTGTCGGCTAGCGGCACCTACGAGCAGTACTTC
14	TRBJ2-2	TRBD1	TRBV30	once	CAWRTGGSTGELFF	TGTGCCTGGAGAACAGGGGGTTCCACCGGGGAGCTGTTTTTT
15	TRBJ2-2	TRBD2	TRBV6-5	NA	CASCREGGDTGELFF	TGTGCCAGCTGTCGGGAGGGGGGCGACACCGGGGAGCTGTTTTTT
15	TRBJ2-7	TRBD1	TRBV5-8	NA	CASSLEAGGSYEQYF	TGTGCCAGCAGCTTGGAGGCAGGGGGCTCCTACGAGCAGTACTTC
15	TRBJ2-5	TRBD2	TRBV5-6	NA	CASSFGTSLQETQYF	TGTGCCAGCAGCTTCGGGACTAGCCTTCAGGAGACCCAGTACTTC
14	TRBJ1-6	TRBD1	TRBV9	NA	CASSLDRDNSPLHF	TGTGCCAGCAGCTTGGACAGGGATAATTCACCCCTCCACTTT
14	TRBJ2-1	NA	TRBV19	NA	CASSILGPYNEQFF	TGTGCCAGTAGTATACTGGGGCCATACAATGAGCAGTTCTTC
18	TRBJ2-2	TRBD1	TRBV24-1	many	CATSDRYARGRDTGELFF	TGTGCCACCAGTGATCGATACGCCAGGGGGCGCGACACCGGGGAGCTGTTTTTT
13	TRBJ1-1	TRBD1	TRBV29-1	few	CSATGTGGTEAFF	TGCAGCGCAACAGGGACAGGGGGCACTGAAGCTTTCTTT
15	TRBJ2-7	TRBD1	TRBV19	NA	CASTPTGTGHYEQYF	TGTGCCAGTACCCCAACCGGGACAGGCCACTACGAGCAGTACTTC
16	TRBJ1-1	NA	TRBV4-1	NA	CASSQFGQQGGTEAFF	TGCGCCAGCAGCCAATTCGGCCAACAGGGTGGTACTGAAGCTTTCTTT
15	TRBJ2-3	TRBD2	TRBV5-1	NA	CASSLSGSGTDTQYF	TGCGCCAGCAGCCTTAGCGGGAGCGGTACAGATACGCAGTATTTT
14	TRBJ2-7	NA	TRBV7-9	NA	CASTPPWQNYEQYF	TGTGCCAGCACCCCGCCGTGGCAGAACTACGAGCAGTACTTC
16	TRBJ2-6	NA	TRBV5-1	NA	CASSLTGTSGANVLTF	TGCGCCAGCAGCTTGACAGGGACCTCTGGGGCCAACGTCCTGACTTTC
17	TRBJ1-6	NA	TRBV24-1	NA	CATSELTGCSYNSPLHF	TGTGCCACCAGTGAGTTGACAGGTTGCTCCTATAATTCACCCCTCCACTTT
14	TRBJ2-1	NA	TRBV9	NA	CASSVGLGYNEQFF	TGTGCCAGCAGCGTAGGACTAGGATACAATGAGCAGTTCTTC
11	TRBJ2-5	NA	TRBV6-5	once	CASGRVETQYF	TGTGCCAGCGGGCGGGTAGAGACCCAGTACTTC
16	TRBJ2-4	TRBD1	TRBV6-6	NA	CASSRDRDGAKNIQYF	TGTGCCAGCAGCAGGGACAGGGACGGCGCCAAAAACATTCAGTACTTC
15	TRBJ2-1	TRBD2	TRBV19	NA	CASSIRTSGANEQFF	TGTGCCAGTAGTATCCGTACTAGCGGGGCCAATGAGCAGTTCTTC
13	TRBJ2-1	TRBD1	TRBV29-1	NA	CSVTGTVHNEQFF	TGCAGCGTTACCGGGACAGTACACAATGAGCAGTTCTTC
14	TRBJ2-2	NA	TRBV19	NA	CASSPPKSTGELFF	TGTGCCAGTAGTCCGCCTAAATCTACCGGGGAGCTGTTTTTT
15	TRBJ2-1	TRBD1	TRBV7-9	NA	CASSPPGQGAYEQFF	TGTGCCAGCAGCCCCCCGGGACAGGGGGCCTATGAGCAGTTCTTC
15	TRBJ1-4	NA	TRBV19	NA	CASSPRQILVEKLFF	TGTGCCAGTAGTCCCCGACAGATTCTGGTGGAAAAACTGTTTTTT
15	TRBJ1-5	NA	TRBV28	once	CASSSEYRGNQPQHF	TGTGCCAGCAGTTCGGAATACAGAGGCAATCAGCCCCAGCATTTT